This entry is about one TCR beta chain. The antigen is not known. This entry belongs to a study of cytomegalovirus exposure and HLA in healthy donors. As for the study in general: Roughly 85 million unique TCRs from HLA-typed donors were held in an early release of data.

Germline assignment: CDR1 SEHNR and CDR2 FQNEAQ (reference sequence). The CDR3 consists of 12 residues. V shed 2 bases and J shed 7 bases, with 6 bases lying between them. General observations from the study: Roughly even sequencing depth across donors was the assumption behind the presence/absence analyses. Reports state that TCR beta sequences accurately predicted most subjects' HLA-A and HLA-B alleles.

Samples came from healthy bone marrow donors. It was with 60 Vbeta and 13 Jbeta primers that the PCR ran. Assay used: immunoSEQ multiplex PCR; TCRdb lists only in-frame clones, some missing. Here the sample spans some 180,000 clones, roughly four fifths being singletons. The receptor comes from a man in his thirties or forties in good health and CMV-seronegative. J is TRBJ2-1 and V is TRBV7-9; maybe TRBD2 (5 bases). The sequenced sample was PBMCs. The CDR3 region is CASSLTGNEQFF. The CDR3 DNA follows: TGTGCCAGCAGCTTAACGGGGAATGAGCAGTTCTTC.